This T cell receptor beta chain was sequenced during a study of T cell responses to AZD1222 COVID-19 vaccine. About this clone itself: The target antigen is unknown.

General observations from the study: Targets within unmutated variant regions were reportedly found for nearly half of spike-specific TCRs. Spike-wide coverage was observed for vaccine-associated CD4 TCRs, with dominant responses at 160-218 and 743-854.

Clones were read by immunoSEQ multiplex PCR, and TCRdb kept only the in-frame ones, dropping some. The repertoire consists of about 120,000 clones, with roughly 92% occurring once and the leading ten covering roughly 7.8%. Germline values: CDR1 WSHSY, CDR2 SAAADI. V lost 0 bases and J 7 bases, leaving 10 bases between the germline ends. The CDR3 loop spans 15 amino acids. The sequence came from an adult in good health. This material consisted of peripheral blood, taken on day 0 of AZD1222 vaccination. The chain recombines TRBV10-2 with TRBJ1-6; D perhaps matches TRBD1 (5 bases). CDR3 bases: TGCGCCAGCAGTGAGTCGAGGGGCGGGAATTCACCCCTCCACTTT. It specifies CASSESRGGNSPLHF.